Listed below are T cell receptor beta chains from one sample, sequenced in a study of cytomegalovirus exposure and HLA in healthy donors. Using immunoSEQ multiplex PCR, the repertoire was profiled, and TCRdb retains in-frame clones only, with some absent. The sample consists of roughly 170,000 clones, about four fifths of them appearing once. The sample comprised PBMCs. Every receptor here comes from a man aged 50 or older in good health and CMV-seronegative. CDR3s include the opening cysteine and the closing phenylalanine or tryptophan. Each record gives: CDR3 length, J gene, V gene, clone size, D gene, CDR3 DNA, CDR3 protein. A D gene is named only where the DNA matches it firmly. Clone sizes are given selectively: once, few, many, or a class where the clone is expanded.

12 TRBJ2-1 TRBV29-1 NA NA TGCAGCGTTTCAAGACAGTACAATGAGCAGTTCTTC CSVSRQYNEQFF
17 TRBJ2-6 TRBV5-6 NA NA TGTGCCAGCAGGGGCGGACAGAGACCGTCTGGGGCCAACGTCCTGACTTTC CASRGGQRPSGANVLTF
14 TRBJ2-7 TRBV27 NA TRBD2 TGTGCCAGCAGTTGGACTAGCGGGAGTTTCGAGCAGTACTTC CASSWTSGSFEQYF
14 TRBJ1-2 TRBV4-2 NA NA TGTGCCAGCAGCCAAGATAGGACAGACTATGGCTACACCTTC CASSQDRTDYGYTF
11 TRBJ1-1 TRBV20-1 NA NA TGCAGTGCTCCGGGGAACACTGAAGCTTTCTTT CSAPGNTEAFF
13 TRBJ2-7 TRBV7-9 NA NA TGTTCCAGCAGCGTCCTAGCGATCGGCGAGCAGTACTTC CSSSVLAIGEQYF
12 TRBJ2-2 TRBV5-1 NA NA TGCGCCAGCAGCCAAAACACCGGGGAGCTGTTTTTT CASSQNTGELFF
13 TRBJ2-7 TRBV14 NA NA TGTGCCAGCAGCCCGAGAACCGTTGGCGAGCAGTACTTC CASSPRTVGEQYF
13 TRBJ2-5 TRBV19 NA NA TGTGCCAGTAGTATGGTCAGACAAGAGACCCAGTACTTC CASSMVRQETQYF
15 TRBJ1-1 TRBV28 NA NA TGTGCCAGCAGTACTGCCACAGGGTGGAACACTGAAGCTTTCTTT CASSTATGWNTEAFF
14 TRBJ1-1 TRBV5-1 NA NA TGCGCCAGCAGCTTGGGGACAGCTTACACTGAAGCTTTCTTT CASSLGTAYTEAFF
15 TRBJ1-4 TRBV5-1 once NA TGCGCCAGCAGCAAGGACAGATCAACTAATGAAAAACTGTTTTTT CASSKDRSTNEKLFF
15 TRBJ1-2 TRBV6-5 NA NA TGTGCCAGCAGTTTCAGGGGCCCGGCCCGAGATGGCTACACCTTC CASSFRGPARDGYTF
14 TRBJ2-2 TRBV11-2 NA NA TGTGCCAGCAGCTTAGAATTGGGAGCGGGGGAGCTGTTTTTT CASSLELGAGELFF
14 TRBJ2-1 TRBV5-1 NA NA TGCGCCACCGAGAGGGGGGAGGGTTACAATGAGCAGTTCTTC CATERGEGYNEQFF
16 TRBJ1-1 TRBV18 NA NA TGTGCCAGCTCAATTCTGGGAAGGGGTATGAACACTGAAGCTTTCTTT CASSILGRGMNTEAFF
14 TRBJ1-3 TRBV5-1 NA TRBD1 TGCGCCAGCAGCCCGGGACAGCAAGGAAACACCATATATTTT CASSPGQQGNTIYF
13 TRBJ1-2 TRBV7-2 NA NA TGTGCCAGCAGCTTATTGGGGGGGGGAGGCTACACCTTC CASSLLGGGGYTF
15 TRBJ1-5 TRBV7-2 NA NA TGTGCCAGCAGCTTATTTACAGGGTTAAATCAGCCCCAGCATTTT CASSLFTGLNQPQHF
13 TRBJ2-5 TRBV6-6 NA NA TGTGCCAGCAGTTTGATAGCGGAGCATCGGAGGTACTTC CASSLIAEHRRYF
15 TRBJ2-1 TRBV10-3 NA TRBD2 TGTGCCATCAAGGGATCTAGCGGGAGCGCGCGTGAGCAGTTCTTC CAIKGSSGSAREQFF
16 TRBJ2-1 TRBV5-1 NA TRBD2 TGCGCCAGCAGCTTTCTAGCGGGGGGGCAGGCCAATGAGCAGTTCTTC CASSFLAGGQANEQFF
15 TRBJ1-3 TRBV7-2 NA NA TGTGCCAGCAGCTCCGAGGGGGGGTTAGGAAACACCATATATTTT CASSSEGGLGNTIYF
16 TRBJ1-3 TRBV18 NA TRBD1 TGTGCCAGCTCACAAGGGACAGGTCGCTCTGGAAACACCATATATTTT CASSQGTGRSGNTIYF
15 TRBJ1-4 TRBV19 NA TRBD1 TGTGCCAGTAGGGGAGACAGGGGGAGGAGAGAAAAACTGTTTTTT CASRGDRGRREKLFF
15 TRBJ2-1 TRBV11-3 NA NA TGTGCCAGCAGCTTAGGAGGGAACCGCTACAATGAGCAGTTCTTC CASSLGGNRYNEQFF
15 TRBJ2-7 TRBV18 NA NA TGTGCCAGCTCACCTCAGGACTCAGCCTCCTACGAGCAGTACTTC CASSPQDSASYEQYF
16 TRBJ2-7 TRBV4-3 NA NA TGCGCCAGCAGCCAAGACGCTACGGGGGGCCCCTACGAGCAGTACTTC CASSQDATGGPYEQYF
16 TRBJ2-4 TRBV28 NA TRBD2 TGTGCCAGCAGTCTAGGACTAGCGGGAGGAGGGGACATTCAGTACTTC CASSLGLAGGGDIQYF
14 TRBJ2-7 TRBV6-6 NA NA TGTGCCAGCAGTTTTGAACAGAGAACCTACGAGCAGTACTTC CASSFEQRTYEQYF
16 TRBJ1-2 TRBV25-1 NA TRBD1 TGTGCCAGCAGTGAACTTGGACAGGACGCTAACTATGGCTACACCTTC CASSELGQDANYGYTF
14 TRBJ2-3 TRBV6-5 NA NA TGTGCCAGCAGTACGGGACTTAACACAGATACGCAGTATTTT CASSTGLNTDTQYF
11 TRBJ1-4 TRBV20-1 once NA TGCAGTGCTAGACAGTATGAAAAACTGTTTTTT CSARQYEKLFF
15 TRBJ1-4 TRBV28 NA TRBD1 TGTGCCAGCAGCGAACAGACAGGGAGTTACGAAAAACTGTTTTTT CASSEQTGSYEKLFF
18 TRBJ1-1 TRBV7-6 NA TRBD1 TGTGCCAGCAGCTTACCAGGGACAGGGGGCGAGTTTAACACTGAAGCTTTCTTT CASSLPGTGGEFNTEAFF
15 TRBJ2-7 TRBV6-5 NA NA TGTGCCAGCAGCCTCATCAATTCCCGGACATCCGAGCAGTACTTC CASSLINSRTSEQYF
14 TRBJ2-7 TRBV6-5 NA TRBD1 TGTGCCAGCAGTTACACGGGACAGGGCGGAGAGCAGTACTTC CASSYTGQGGEQYF
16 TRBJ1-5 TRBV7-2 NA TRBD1 TGTGCCAGCAGCGAGGGGGACAGACTTAGCAATCAGCCCCAGCATTTT CASSEGDRLSNQPQHF
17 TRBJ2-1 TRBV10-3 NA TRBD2 TGTGCCATCAGTGACCCGACTAGCGGGGGAAAGGACAATGAGCAGTTCTTC CAISDPTSGGKDNEQFF
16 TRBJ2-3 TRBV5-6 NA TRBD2 TGTGCCAGCAGCAGGGGACTAGCGGGCCTCACAGATACGCAGTATTTT CASSRGLAGLTDTQYF
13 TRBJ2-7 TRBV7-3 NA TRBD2 TGTGCCAGCAGCTTACTGGGGAGGGACGAGCAGTACTTC CASSLLGRDEQYF
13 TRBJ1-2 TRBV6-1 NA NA TGTGCCAGCATTTTCAGGGGCGCCTATGGCTACACCTTC CASIFRGAYGYTF
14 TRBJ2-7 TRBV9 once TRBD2 TGTGCCAGCTGCCCCGGCGGGGGACCCTACGAGCAGTACTTC CASCPGGGPYEQYF
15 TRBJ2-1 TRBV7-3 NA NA TGTGCCAGCAGCTCCCTGTTGGGGGGAAACAATGAGCAGTTCTTC CASSSLLGGNNEQFF
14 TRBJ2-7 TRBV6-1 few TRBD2 TGTGCCAGCAGTGAACATCTAGCGGGAGGAGAGCAGTACTTC CASSEHLAGGEQYF
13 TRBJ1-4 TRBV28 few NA TGTGCCAGTTACCAACAGGGTGTAGAAAAACTGTTTTTT CASYQQGVEKLFF
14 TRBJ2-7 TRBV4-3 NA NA TGCGCCAGCAGCCAAGGTCGAATCAGTACCCACCGGTACTTC CASSQGRISTHRYF
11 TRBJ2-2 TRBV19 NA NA TGTGCAGCGACCGGCGGCGGGGAGCTGTTTTTT CAATGGGELFF
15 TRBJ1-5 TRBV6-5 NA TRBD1 TGTGCCAGCAGTTACTCGACAGGGGGAGGTCAGCCCCAGCATTTT CASSYSTGGGQPQHF
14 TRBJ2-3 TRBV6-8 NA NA TGTGCCAGCAGTTCCCCTTCTAGCACAGATACGCAGTATTTT CASSSPSSTDTQYF
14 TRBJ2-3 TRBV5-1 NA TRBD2 TGCGCCAGCACACTAGCGACTAGCACAGATACGCAGTATTTT CASTLATSTDTQYF
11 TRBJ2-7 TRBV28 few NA TGTGCCTCAGCAGTAAGGGGCGAGCAGTACTTC CASAVRGEQYF
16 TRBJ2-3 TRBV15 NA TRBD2 TGTGCCACCAGCGGTAACCTAGCGGGGGGCACAGATACGCAGTATTTT CATSGNLAGGTDTQYF
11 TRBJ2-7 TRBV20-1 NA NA TGCAGTGCTAGAGATGGGCACGAGCAGTACTTC CSARDGHEQYF
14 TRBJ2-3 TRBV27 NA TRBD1 TGTGCCAGCAGACCGGGACAGGGCACAGATACGCAGTATTTT CASRPGQGTDTQYF